The entry that follows covers one T cell receptor beta chain sequence. Its antigen is unidentified. The data are from a study of cytotoxic CD8 clonotypes in ibrutinib-treated CLL. At the level of the study: Response material was collected after a median 12 months of treatment, range 6 to 36.

The assay was immunoSEQ multiplex PCR, and TCRdb's table has in-frame clones only and misses some. Here the sample spans approximately 200,000 clones, approximately 72% being singletons. Notes on the study in general: In comparison with age-matched healthy donors, baseline clonality was higher and tracked circulating CD8+ T-cell counts. Under therapy, public clonotypes either contracted or stayed stable, and they were uncommon.

This CDR3 has 14 amino acids. The trim removed 5 bases at V and 2 bases at J, leaving 5 bases unmatched. Germline V gene data show CDR1 as MGHDK and CDR2 as SYGVNS. The chain is built from TRBV25-1 and TRBJ1-1; 7 bases line up with TRBD1. This receptor was obtained from a human donor with chronic lymphocytic leukemia. The sequences come from PBMCs, collected after 24 months of ibrutinib treatment. CDR3 loop: CASSPGTVNTEAFF. The CDR3 DNA reads as TGTGCCAGCAGTCCCGGGACAGTTAACACTGAAGCTTTCTTT.